This T cell receptor beta chain was captured in a study of T cells in Graves' hyperthyroidism and ophthalmopathy. Whole-study findings and limits: Stable hyperthyroidism was separated from ophthalmopathy by a model based on 13 V-J features.

The table lists this clonotype with many counts. Its cognate antigen is unknown. Hyperthyroidism in the patients, aged 18 to 65, was newly diagnosed and under 2 months in duration. A patient was excluded if there was uncontrolled infection, other autoimmune disease, pregnancy or lactation. The source material, RNA transcripts, was used to amplify TCR beta CDR3 regions. The HTBI set primed first-round TCR CDR3 RT-PCR. TCRdb independently ran MiXCR on the multiplex PCR reads; one entry per CDR3 protein. The sample contains about 740,000 distinct CDR3 sequences, 13% to 15% of which appear only once. The clonotype was recovered from a woman in her late teens or twenties with Graves' hyperthyroidism. Sequencing input: blood.

CDR3 bases: TGTGCCAGCTCACCGGGACAGGGGGGCCTGGGCTACACCTTC. Protein product: CASSPGQGGLGYTF. This chain uses TRBV18 with TRBJ1-2, with TRBD1 identical over 11 bases. The CDR3 length is 14 residues. Germline values: CDR1 KGHSH, CDR2 LQKENI. V lost 3 bases and J lost 8; bases outside the gene matches: 5.